The rows below give T cell receptor beta chains drawn from one sample of a study of T cell responses to AZD1222 COVID-19 vaccine. TCRdb's copy holds only in-frame clones and misses some; the assay was immunoSEQ multiplex PCR. The table has roughly 120,000 clones, under 85% seen once. The source material was peripheral blood, sampled on day 0 of AZD1222 vaccination. The receptors shown here come from an adult in good health. Each CDR3 is given with its conserved first and last residue. A D gene is named only where the DNA matches it firmly.

CDR3 protein,D gene,V gene,J gene
CASNRDRDPNEQFF,TRBD1,TRBV6-5,TRBJ2-1
CASGGGPQHF,.,TRBV28,TRBJ1-5
CASSFRTSGTGWLSETQYF,TRBD1,TRBV5-1,TRBJ2-5
CSVGPGYGYTF,.,TRBV29-1,TRBJ1-2
CSVGSGGGSNQPQHF,.,TRBV29-1,TRBJ1-5
CASIGEKFPDVYEQYF,.,TRBV2,TRBJ2-7
CASSSGTGGKGELFF,TRBD1,TRBV7-7,TRBJ2-2
CASSQERGYWGEHNYGYTF,.,TRBV4-1,TRBJ1-2
CASSGGQKPNYGYTF,.,TRBV19,TRBJ1-2
CASSRQNYGYTF,.,TRBV28,TRBJ1-2
CASSRGLNQPQHF,.,TRBV18,TRBJ1-5
CASLYPNTEAFF,.,TRBV28,TRBJ1-1
CASSLVGSLGNTIYF,.,TRBV7-2,TRBJ1-3
CASSLPRHEQYF,.,TRBV28,TRBJ2-7
CASSQGFGGGANYGYTF,.,TRBV4-3,TRBJ1-2
CASSPLGGSGDGYTF,.,TRBV5-1,TRBJ1-2
CASSSMGTDTQYF,.,TRBV12-3/TRBV12-4,TRBJ2-3
CATSSGDTDTQYF,TRBD2,TRBV4-2,TRBJ2-3
CASSRRSGTGVPSSYEQYF,TRBD1,TRBV13,TRBJ2-7
CASRLGQLSTDTQYF,.,TRBV7-2,TRBJ2-3
CASSRTGPGTEAFF,.,TRBV3-1/TRBV3-2,TRBJ1-1
CASSHPISGNTIYF,.,TRBV13,TRBJ1-3
CAGKTSGVQETQYF,TRBD2,TRBV2,TRBJ2-5
CASSEARGASGNTIYF,.,TRBV6-1,TRBJ1-3
CASSLEQRNTEAFF,.,TRBV5-1,TRBJ1-1
CASSQKGGYEQYF,.,TRBV4-1,TRBJ2-7
CASQDRTNEKLFF,TRBD1,TRBV12-3/TRBV12-4,TRBJ1-4
CASSLAARGGTEAFF,.,TRBV7-2,TRBJ1-1
CASSYGGFATNEKLFF,.,TRBV28,TRBJ1-4
CASSPGAVEQFF,.,TRBV18,TRBJ2-1
CASSLAGGPTDTQYF,TRBD2,TRBV4-1,TRBJ2-3
CASTPGGPPLHF,.,TRBV28,TRBJ1-6
CATSRPGQQDSYGYTF,.,TRBV15,TRBJ1-2
CASSLQRAGETQYF,.,TRBV4-3,TRBJ2-5
CASSPASGGEQYF,TRBD2,TRBV5-5,TRBJ2-7
CASSREVESYNSPLHF,.,TRBV19,TRBJ1-6
CASSFLQGAGEQYF,TRBD1,TRBV27,TRBJ2-7
CASSFFHKYSYEQYF,.,TRBV7-9,TRBJ2-7
CASSSDLNSPLHF,.,TRBV28,TRBJ1-6
CSASLRMNTGELFF,.,TRBV20-1,TRBJ2-2
CASSLSTSGDTQYF,TRBD2,TRBV28,TRBJ2-3